This TCR beta chain was profiled in a study of CD8 T cells in ankylosing spondylitis. General study findings and limits: In ankylosing spondylitis blood, a motif of eight highly homologous TCR beta variants appeared characteristic. Reportedly, disease-linked clones are significantly enriched in ankylosing spondylitis patients' matched synovial fluid. Previously reported in reactive arthritis synovial fluid and blood were some of the motif variants.

This clonotype is medium-sized within its sample. Its specificity is unknown. Libraries for TCR beta were made by quantitative 5'-RACE with molecular barcodes. MiXCR, run by TCRdb on the 5' RACE reads, gives a single entry per CDR3 protein. There are about 7,900 distinct CDR3 sequences in the sample; roughly 3.9% occur only once, and 10% lies in the top ten. V was shortened by 6 bases and J by 3 bases, with 18 bases between the two germline ends. Germline assignment: CDR1 SEHNR and CDR2 FQNEAQ (reference sequence). This CDR3 spans 16 amino acids. Specimen: blood, either unsorted or a sorted T cell fraction (not recorded which). The receptor's source is a female donor with ankylosing spondylitis or in good health (not recorded which). The genes are TRBV7-9 and TRBJ1-5, with a weak D call TRBD1 (5 bases). The CDR3 DNA follows: TGTGCCAGCAGGCCCAGGGCGGGAGACCTCAATCAGCCCCAGCATTTT. Translated: CASRPRAGDLNQPQHF.